This T cell receptor (beta chain) is from a study of CD8+CD57+ T cells in acquired aplastic anemia. At the level of the study: On average, sorted CD4+ and CD8+ cells gave 3.2 ug of DNA. Study-wide results and caveats: Between patients and controls, some 31 CD8+ CDR3 sequences were found in common.

Looked up from germline, CDR1 is SGDLS and CDR2 is YYNGEE. The CDR3 spans 15 residues. Of note for this clonotype: Its matching antigen is unknown. Compared with germline, one end of the junction differs, possibly owing to a read error.

The template used for profiling TCR beta VDJ and CDR3 was genomic DNA. TCRdb passed the reads through MiXCR, listing each CDR3 protein once. In the table there are 200,000 to 250,000 distinct CDR3 sequences, roughly 50% of which are singletons. CD8+CD57+ cell expansion had been shown by flow cytometry in patients chosen for sequencing. A severe acquired aplastic anemia diagnosis applied to all patients. At the time of blood sampling, patients had not yet received any therapy. This chain uses TRBV9 with TRBJ1-2; D remains unclear. The sample was sorted CD4+, CD8+, or CD8+CD57+ T cells (not recorded which) from PBMCs. This TCR was recovered from a human donor with aplastic anemia. CDR3 amino acids: CASGVAATANYGYTF. The CDR3, as DNA: TGTGCCAGCGGCGTAGCTGCCACAGCTAACTATGGCTACACCTTC.